The rows below give T cell receptor beta chains drawn from one sample of a study of graft-versus-host responses after intestinal transplantation. Sequencing used immunoSEQ multiplex PCR; TCRdb keeps in-frame clones, though not all of them. The sample gives around 45,000 clones, roughly 94% of which show up once; 1.6% is in the top ten. The specimen was PBMCs, collected 335 days after intestinal transplant. The receptors stem from a human patient who received an intestinal transplant, so some T cells may come from the graft donor. Both conserved end residues are part of each CDR3. The D gene is left open where the match is weak. Where a row states a size, it is once, few, many or the class of an expanded clone; other rows omit it.

TRBJ2-7 | NA | few | TRBV19 | TGTGCCAGTAGTCTTGTAGACTCCTACGAGCAGTACTTC | CASSLVDSYEQYF
TRBJ2-3 | NA | NA | TRBV29-1 | TGCAGCGTGGGGTATCGCAGCACAGATACGCAGTATTTT | CSVGYRSTDTQYF
TRBJ2-7 | TRBD1 | NA | TRBV4-2 | TGTGCCAGCAGTACAGCAGGGGGCGGGTTCTACGAGCAGTACTTC | CASSTAGGGFYEQYF
TRBJ2-5 | NA | NA | TRBV18 | TGTGCCAGCTCCCGTAAGGGTATCGTCGAGACCCAGTACTTC | CASSRKGIVETQYF
TRBJ2-1 | TRBD2 | NA | TRBV9 | TGTGCCAGCAACACCGCGGGGGGCCATTACAATGAGCAGTTCTTC | CASNTAGGHYNEQFF
TRBJ2-1 | NA | NA | TRBV2 | TGTGCCAGCAGTGAGCGGCTATACAATGAGCAGTTCTTC | CASSERLYNEQFF
TRBJ2-3 | NA | NA | TRBV6-4 | TGTGCCAGCAGTGAAAGGGGAACAGATACGCAGTATTTT | CASSERGTDTQYF
TRBJ1-5 | NA | NA | TRBV7-9 | TGTGCCAGCAGCCCTAGGGGGCAGCCCCAGCATTTT | CASSPRGQPQHF
TRBJ1-3 | NA | NA | TRBV29-1 | TGCAGCGTTGGCGTTACTGGAAACACCATATATTTT | CSVGVTGNTIYF
TRBJ2-3 | TRBD2 | NA | TRBV15 | TGTGCCACCAGCGGAACCGGGACTAGCGGGAGGGCCCGAAATACGCAGTATTTT | CATSGTGTSGRARNTQYF
TRBJ1-1 | TRBD1 | NA | TRBV7-3 | TGTGCCAGCAGCCTTGGTCCCGGGACAGTCAACACTGAAGCTTTCTTT | CASSLGPGTVNTEAFF
TRBJ1-4 | NA | NA | TRBV12-2 | TGTGCAAGTCGCTTAGGGGCCGGGAATGAAAAACTGTTTTTT | CASRLGAGNEKLFF
TRBJ2-2 | NA | NA | TRBV7-9 | TGTGCCAGCAGCTTTTGGACAGTAAGGACCGGGGAGCTGTTTTTT | CASSFWTVRTGELFF
TRBJ1-2 | TRBD1 | NA | TRBV6-5 | TGTGCCAGCAGAAACCGTGGGACAGGGATCTATGGCTACACCTTC | CASRNRGTGIYGYTF
TRBJ2-3 | NA | NA | TRBV27 | TGTGCCAGCAGTTCAAGACGACCCCGCGAGTCGGGTACGCAGTATTTT | CASSSRRPRESGTQYF
TRBJ2-7 | TRBD1 | NA | TRBV6-5 | TGTGCCAGCAGTCCCCGTGGGACAGGGTTAGACGAGCAGTACTTC | CASSPRGTGLDEQYF
TRBJ2-1 | NA | NA | TRBV7-3 | TGTGCCAGCAGCCCCCTGGCCTACAATGAGCAGTTCTTC | CASSPLAYNEQFF
TRBJ1-2 | NA | NA | TRBV4-3 | TGCGCCAGCAGCCTTCTGCCGGGACCGCCGGCCTATGGCTACACCTTC | CASSLLPGPPAYGYTF
TRBJ2-1 | TRBD2 | NA | TRBV6-1 | TGTGCCAGCAGTGTAAGAGCGGGAGGATACAATGAGCAGTTCTTC | CASSVRAGGYNEQFF
TRBJ2-7 | NA | NA | TRBV9 | TGTGCCAGCAGCGTAGATGGAAGAGCTCCGCACTACGAGCAGTACTTC | CASSVDGRAPHYEQYF
TRBJ1-2 | TRBD1 | NA | TRBV5-4 | TGTGCCAGCCGGTCTTGGACAGGGGGATATGGCTACACCTTC | CASRSWTGGYGYTF
TRBJ1-1 | NA | NA | TRBV11-2 | TGTGCCAGCAGCGCGAATACGGACACTGAAGCTTTCTTT | CASSANTDTEAFF
TRBJ2-7 | TRBD1 | NA | TRBV7-3 | TGTGCCAGCAGCCCTGGTGGTGTAGGACAGGGTTCCTACGAGCAGTACTTC | CASSPGGVGQGSYEQYF
TRBJ2-3 | TRBD1 | NA | TRBV9 | TGTGCCAGCAGCCCGAGGACAGGACGCACAGATACGCAGTATTTT | CASSPRTGRTDTQYF
TRBJ2-7 | NA | NA | TRBV10-2 | TGCGCCAGCAGTGATGGGGGAGGCTACGAGCAGTACTTC | CASSDGGGYEQYF
TRBJ2-7 | NA | NA | TRBV7-9 | TGTGCCAGCAGCTTCGAATGGGGGAGCTCCTACGAGCAGTACTTC | CASSFEWGSSYEQYF
TRBJ1-2 | NA | NA | TRBV6-6 | TGTGCCAGCAACGAGCCCCACGACGTTCTCTATGGCTACACCTTC | CASNEPHDVLYGYTF
TRBJ1-1 | NA | NA | TRBV19 | TGTGCCAGTATCGATACGGGTCGCAACACTGAAGCTTTCTTT | CASIDTGRNTEAFF
TRBJ1-1 | NA | NA | TRBV27 | TGTGCCAGCAGTTCGACCTCGGGGCACACTGAAGCTTTCTTT | CASSSTSGHTEAFF
TRBJ2-1 | NA | NA | TRBV5-1 | TGCGCCAGCAGCTTGAGTCCCACGGACCTCGGCGGTGAGCAGTTCTTC | CASSLSPTDLGGEQFF
TRBJ1-5 | NA | NA | TRBV27 | TGTGCCAGTGGACACAGAATCGAAAATCCCCGATCATCCCCGATCAAGCCCCAGCATTTT | CASGHRIENPRSSPIKPQHF
TRBJ2-3 | TRBD2 | NA | TRBV19 | TGTGCCAGTAGTATGTGGCGGGAGGGTCCTCACACAGATACGCAGTATTTT | CASSMWREGPHTDTQYF
TRBJ2-1 | NA | NA | TRBV2 | TGTGCCAGCAACCTCGCCAATGAGCAGTTCTTC | CASNLANEQFF
TRBJ2-3 | NA | NA | TRBV18 | TGTGCCAGCTCACCTTTACAGGGTGAAACAGATACGCAGTATTTT | CASSPLQGETDTQYF
TRBJ1-3 | NA | NA | TRBV7-2 | TGTGCCAGCAGCTTTATCGGGGGAAACACCATATATTTT | CASSFIGGNTIYF
TRBJ1-4 | TRBD1 | NA | TRBV5-1 | TGCGCCAGCAGCCGGACAGGGGATGGGCTTAATGAAAAACTGTTTTTT | CASSRTGDGLNEKLFF
TRBJ2-1 | TRBD1 | NA | TRBV9 | TGTGCCAGCAGCGCCCCTCGGGACAGGGGGGACAATGAGCAGTTCTTC | CASSAPRDRGDNEQFF
TRBJ2-7 | TRBD1 | NA | TRBV6-6 | TGTGCCAGCATCTCAGGACAGGGGGCCGACGAGCAGTACTTC | CASISGQGADEQYF
TRBJ2-3 | NA | NA | TRBV2 | TGTGCCAGCAGCGGTGGGGGGACAGATACGCAGTATTTT | CASSGGGTDTQYF
TRBJ1-2 | TRBD1 | NA | TRBV6-1 | TGTGCCAGCAGTTTACAGGGGAGCTATGGCTACACCTTC | CASSLQGSYGYTF
TRBJ2-5 | NA | NA | TRBV5-1 | TGCGCCAGCAGCTTGGAGGGGCGGCTCCAAGAGACCCAGTACTTC | CASSLEGRLQETQYF
TRBJ2-7 | NA | once | TRBV7-9 | TGTGCCAGCAGCTTAGGAGAGTACGAGCAGTACTTC | CASSLGEYEQYF
TRBJ1-1 | NA | NA | TRBV9 | TGTGCCAGCAGCTCTTCACAGGGCGGGAAGATAACTGAAGCTTTCTTT | CASSSSQGGKITEAFF
TRBJ2-7 | NA | NA | TRBV6-5 | TGTGCCAGCAAAAAGGAGTCCGGGGCTACCTACGAGCAGTACTTC | CASKKESGATYEQYF
TRBJ1-1 | NA | NA | TRBV18 | TGTGCCACAACAGCGGAGACTGAAGCTTTCTTT | CATTAETEAFF
TRBJ1-3 | NA | NA | TRBV7-9 | TGTGCCAGCAGCTACAAAGGCTCTGGAAACACCATATATTTT | CASSYKGSGNTIYF
TRBJ2-6 | NA | NA | TRBV6-5 | TGTGCCAGCGACATCCAGGCTGGGGCCAACGTCCTGACTTTC | CASDIQAGANVLTF
TRBJ1-2 | NA | NA | TRBV5-6 | TGTGCCAGCAGCTTATTTTGGGGAGACTCCTATGGCTACACCTTC | CASSLFWGDSYGYTF
TRBJ1-6 | NA | once | TRBV11-2 | TGTGCCAGCAGCTTAGCAGGGACCGGATCGTGGAATTCACCCCTCCACTTT | CASSLAGTGSWNSPLHF
TRBJ2-2 | TRBD1 | NA | TRBV27 | TGTGCCAGCAGTTTATTTGGGACAGGGGACACCGGGGAGCTGTTTTTT | CASSLFGTGDTGELFF
TRBJ1-1 | TRBD1 | NA | TRBV15 | TGTGCCACCAGCAGAGAAGGGGGCCACCTCACTGAAGCTTTCTTT | CATSREGGHLTEAFF
TRBJ2-7 | NA | NA | TRBV29-1 | TGCAGCGTTGATTCGGGCAGCTACGAGCAGTACTTC | CSVDSGSYEQYF
TRBJ2-7 | NA | NA | TRBV28 | TGTGCCAGCAGTTTAAGCCGGGGCAGAGTCTACGAGCAGTACTTC | CASSLSRGRVYEQYF
TRBJ1-2 | TRBD1 | NA | TRBV18 | TGTGCCAGCTCACGCCCGGGACAGGAGAACTATGGCTACACCTTC | CASSRPGQENYGYTF